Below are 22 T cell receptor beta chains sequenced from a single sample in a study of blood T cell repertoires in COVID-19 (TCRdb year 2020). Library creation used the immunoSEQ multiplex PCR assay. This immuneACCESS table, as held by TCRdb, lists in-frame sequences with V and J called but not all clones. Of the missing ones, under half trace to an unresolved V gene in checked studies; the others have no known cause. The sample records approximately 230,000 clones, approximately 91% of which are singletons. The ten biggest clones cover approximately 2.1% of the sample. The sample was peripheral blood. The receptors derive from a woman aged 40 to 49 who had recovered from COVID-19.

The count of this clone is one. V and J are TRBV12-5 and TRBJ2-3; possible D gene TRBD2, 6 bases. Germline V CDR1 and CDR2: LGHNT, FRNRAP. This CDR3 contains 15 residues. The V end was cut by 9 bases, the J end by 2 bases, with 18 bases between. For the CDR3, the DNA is TGTGCTAGCCGACTTGGAGGGCCGAACACAGATACGCAGTATTTT. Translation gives CASRLGGPNTDTQYF.

The CDR3 DNA is TGCGCCAGCAGCTTGACAGGGGGGGTTTACGAGCAGTACTTC. Translation: CASSLTGGVYEQYF. The chain joins TRBV5-1 to TRBJ2-7; the D gene is possibly TRBD1 (8 bases). The CDR3 runs to 14 residues. The V end was cut by 1 base, the J end by 4 bases, with 12 bases between. In germline, CDR1 is SGHRS, CDR2 YFSETQ.

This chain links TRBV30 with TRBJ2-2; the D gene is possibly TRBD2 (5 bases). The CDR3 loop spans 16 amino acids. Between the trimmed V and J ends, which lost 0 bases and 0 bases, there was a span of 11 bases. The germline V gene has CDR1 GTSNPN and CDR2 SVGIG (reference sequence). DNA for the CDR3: TGTGCCTGGAGTGTACACCCGGGATCGAACACCGGGGAGCTGTTTTTT. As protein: CAWSVHPGSNTGELFF.

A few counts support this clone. The CDR3 DNA reads as TGTGCCACCAGCAGTCACAAGGACACCTACGAGCAGTACTTC. Its protein is CATSSHKDTYEQYF. The chain has TRBV15 and TRBJ2-7, with a tentative D call TRBD1 (5 bases). The CDR3 length is 14 residues. The V end was cut by 3 bases, the J end by 2 bases, with 11 bases between. Germline-derived CDR1 and CDR2 are LNHNV and YYDKDF (reference sequence). Supplemented by reference TRBV15 and TRBJ2-7, the full variable domain reads DAMVIQNPRYQVTQFGKPVTLSCSQTLNHNVMYWYQQKSSQAPKLLFHYYDKDFNNEADTPDNFQSRRPNTSFCFLDIRSPGLGDTAMYLCATSSHKDTYEQYFGPGTRLTVT.

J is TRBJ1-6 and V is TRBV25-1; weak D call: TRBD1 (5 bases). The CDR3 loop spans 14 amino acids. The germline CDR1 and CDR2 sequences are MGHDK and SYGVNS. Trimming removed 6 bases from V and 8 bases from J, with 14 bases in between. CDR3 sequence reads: CASRGGGIDSPLHF. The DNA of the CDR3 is TGTGCCAGCAGGGGGGGAGGCATCGATTCACCCCTCCACTTT.

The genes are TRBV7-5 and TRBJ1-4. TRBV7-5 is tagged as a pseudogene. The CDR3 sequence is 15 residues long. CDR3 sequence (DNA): TGTGCCAGAAGTTCCACGGGGAGCCCTAATGAAAAACTGTTTTTT. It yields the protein CARSSTGSPNEKLFF.

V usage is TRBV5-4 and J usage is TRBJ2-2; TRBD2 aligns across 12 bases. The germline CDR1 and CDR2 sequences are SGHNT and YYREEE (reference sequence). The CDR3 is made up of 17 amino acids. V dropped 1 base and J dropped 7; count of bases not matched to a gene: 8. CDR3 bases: TGTGCCAGCAGCTTGCGTCTAGCGGGAGGGCCGGGCGGGGAGCTGTTTTTT. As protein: CASSLRLAGGPGGELFF.

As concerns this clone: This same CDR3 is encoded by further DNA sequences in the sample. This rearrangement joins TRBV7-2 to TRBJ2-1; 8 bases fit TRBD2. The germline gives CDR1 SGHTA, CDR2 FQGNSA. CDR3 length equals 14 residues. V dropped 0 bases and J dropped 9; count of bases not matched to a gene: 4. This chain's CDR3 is CASSLALAGGEQFF. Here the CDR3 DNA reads TGTGCCAGCAGCTTAGCGCTAGCGGGTGGTGAGCAGTTCTTC.

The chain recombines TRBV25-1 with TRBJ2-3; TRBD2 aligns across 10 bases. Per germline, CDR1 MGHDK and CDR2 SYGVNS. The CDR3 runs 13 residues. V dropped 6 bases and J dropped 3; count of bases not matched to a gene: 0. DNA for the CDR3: TGTGCCAGCAGACTAGCGGGGACAGATACGCAGTATTTT. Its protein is CASRLAGTDTQYF.

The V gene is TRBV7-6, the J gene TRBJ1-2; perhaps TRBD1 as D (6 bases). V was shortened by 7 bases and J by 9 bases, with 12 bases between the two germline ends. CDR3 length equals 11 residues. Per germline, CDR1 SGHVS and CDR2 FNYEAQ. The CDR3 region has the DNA TGTGCCAGCAACCCACAGGGAAGCTACACCTTC. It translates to CASNPQGSYTF.

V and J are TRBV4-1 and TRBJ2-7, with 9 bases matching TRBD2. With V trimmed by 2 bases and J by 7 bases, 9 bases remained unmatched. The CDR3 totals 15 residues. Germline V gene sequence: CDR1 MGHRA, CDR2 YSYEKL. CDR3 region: CASSQLAGVVREQYF. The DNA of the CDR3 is TGCGCCAGCAGCCAATTAGCGGGAGTTGTGAGAGAGCAGTACTTC.

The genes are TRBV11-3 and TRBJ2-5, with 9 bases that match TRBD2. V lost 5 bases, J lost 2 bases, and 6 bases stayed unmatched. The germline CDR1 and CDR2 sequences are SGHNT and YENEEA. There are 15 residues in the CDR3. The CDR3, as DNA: TGTGCCAGCAGCCCGGGGACTAGCCAACAAGAGACCCAGTACTTC. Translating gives CASSPGTSQQETQYF.

The CDR3 reads CASCQTGRFTEAFF. The CDR3 DNA is TGTGCCAGTTGCCAGACAGGGAGGTTCACTGAAGCTTTCTTT. The genes are TRBV19 and TRBJ1-1, with 7 bases that match TRBD1. The CDR3 is 14 amino acids. V lost 8 bases, J lost 4 bases, and 10 bases stayed unmatched. CDR1 and CDR2 from the germline V gene are LNHDA and SQIVND (reference sequence).

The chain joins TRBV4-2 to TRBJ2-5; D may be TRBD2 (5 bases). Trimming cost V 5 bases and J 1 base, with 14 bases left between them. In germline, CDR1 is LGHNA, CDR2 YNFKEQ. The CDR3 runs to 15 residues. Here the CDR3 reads CASSAEAEGQETQYF. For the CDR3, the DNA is TGTGCCAGCAGCGCCGAGGCCGAGGGCCAAGAGACCCAGTACTTC.

The CDR3, as DNA: TGTGCCAGCAGTTTCCCCGGGTATGGCTACACCTTC. Translation gives CASSFPGYGYTF. The J gene is TRBJ1-2, the V gene TRBV12-3 or TRBV12-4; D uncertain. This CDR3 has 12 residues. V was pared by 3 bases and J by 5 bases, with 7 bases between.

In DNA, the CDR3 is TGTGCCAGCAGTTACGACGGAGTGGGCAATCAGCCCCAGCATTTT. Amino acids: CASSYDGVGNQPQHF. V is TRBV6-5 and J is TRBJ1-5, with D unresolved. Germline CDR1 MNHEY, CDR2 SVGAGI. The CDR3 contains 15 residues. V lost 2 bases to trimming and J lost 2 bases, with 10 bases between them.

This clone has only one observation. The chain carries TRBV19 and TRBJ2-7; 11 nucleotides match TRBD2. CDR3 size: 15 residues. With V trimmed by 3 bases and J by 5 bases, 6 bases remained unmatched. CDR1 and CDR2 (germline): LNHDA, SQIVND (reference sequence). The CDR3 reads CASSILLAGVNEQYF. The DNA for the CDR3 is TGTGCCAGTAGTATCCTACTAGCGGGAGTCAACGAGCAGTACTTC.

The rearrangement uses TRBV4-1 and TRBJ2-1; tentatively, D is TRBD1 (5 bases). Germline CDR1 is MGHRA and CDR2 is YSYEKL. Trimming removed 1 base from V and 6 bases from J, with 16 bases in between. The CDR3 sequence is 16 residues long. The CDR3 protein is CASSQVLRTTGNEQFF. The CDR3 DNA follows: TGCGCCAGCAGCCAAGTACTAAGGACAACGGGCAATGAGCAGTTCTTC.

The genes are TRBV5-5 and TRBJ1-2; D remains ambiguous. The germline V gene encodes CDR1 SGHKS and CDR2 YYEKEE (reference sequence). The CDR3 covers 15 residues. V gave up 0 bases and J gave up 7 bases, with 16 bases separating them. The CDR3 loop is CASSLVPRDLLGYTF. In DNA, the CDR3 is TGTGCCAGCAGCTTGGTCCCAAGAGATCTCCTTGGCTACACCTTC. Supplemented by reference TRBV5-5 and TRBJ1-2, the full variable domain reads DAGVTQSPTHLIKTRGQQVTLRCSPISGHKSVSWYQQVLGQGPQFIFQYYEKEERGRGNFPDRFSARQFPNYSSELNVNALLLGDSALYLCASSLVPRDLLGYTFGSGTRLTVV.

The CDR3: CASSTPTGRWYQPQHF. CDR3 in DNA: TGTGCCAGTAGTACTCCGACAGGGAGATGGTATCAGCCCCAGCATTTT. This chain uses TRBV19 with TRBJ1-5; 7 nucleotides line up with TRBD1. Germline V gives CDR1 LNHDA, CDR2 SQIVND (reference sequence). This CDR3 region has 16 residues. The V segment lost 4 bases and the J segment 5 bases; nucleotides outside the gene matches: 11.

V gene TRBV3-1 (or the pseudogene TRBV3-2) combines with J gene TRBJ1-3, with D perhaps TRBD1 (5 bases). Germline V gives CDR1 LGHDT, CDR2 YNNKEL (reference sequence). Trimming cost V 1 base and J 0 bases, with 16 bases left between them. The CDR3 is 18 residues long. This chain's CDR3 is CASSQGDRRSRSGNTIYF. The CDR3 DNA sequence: TGTGCCAGCAGCCAAGGCGACAGAAGGAGTCGCTCTGGAAACACCATATATTTT.

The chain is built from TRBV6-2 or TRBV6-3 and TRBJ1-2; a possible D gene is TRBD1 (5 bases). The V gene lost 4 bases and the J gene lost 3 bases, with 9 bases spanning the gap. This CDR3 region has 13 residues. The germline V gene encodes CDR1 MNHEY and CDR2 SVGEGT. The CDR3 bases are TGTGCCAGCAGTTCTCAGGGTGACTATGGCTACACCTTC. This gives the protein CASSSQGDYGYTF.